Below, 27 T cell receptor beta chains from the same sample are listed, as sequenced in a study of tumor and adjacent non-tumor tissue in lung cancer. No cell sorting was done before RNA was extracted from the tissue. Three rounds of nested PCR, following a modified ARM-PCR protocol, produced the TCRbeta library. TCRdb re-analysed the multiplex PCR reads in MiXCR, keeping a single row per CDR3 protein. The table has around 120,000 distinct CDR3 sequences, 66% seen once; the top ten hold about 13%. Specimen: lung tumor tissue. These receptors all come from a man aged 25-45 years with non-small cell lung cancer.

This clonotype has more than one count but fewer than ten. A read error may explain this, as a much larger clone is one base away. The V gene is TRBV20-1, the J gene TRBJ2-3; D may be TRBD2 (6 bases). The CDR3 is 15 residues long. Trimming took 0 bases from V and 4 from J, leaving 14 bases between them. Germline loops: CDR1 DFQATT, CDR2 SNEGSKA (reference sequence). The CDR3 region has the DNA TGCAGTGCTAGAGATGACGCGGGATTTTCAGATACGCAGTATTTT. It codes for CSARDDAGFSDTQYF.

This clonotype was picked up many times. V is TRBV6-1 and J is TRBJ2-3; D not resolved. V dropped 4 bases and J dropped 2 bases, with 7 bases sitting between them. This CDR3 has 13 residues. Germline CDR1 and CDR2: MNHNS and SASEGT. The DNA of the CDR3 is TGTGCCAGCAGTGCCCAGATCACAGATACGCAGTATTTT. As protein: CASSAQITDTQYF.

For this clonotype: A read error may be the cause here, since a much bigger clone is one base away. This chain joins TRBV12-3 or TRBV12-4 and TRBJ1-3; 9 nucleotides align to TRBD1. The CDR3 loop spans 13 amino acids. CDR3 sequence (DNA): TGTGTCAGCAGTCCGACAGGGGGGATCACCATATATTTT. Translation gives CVSSPTGGITIYF.

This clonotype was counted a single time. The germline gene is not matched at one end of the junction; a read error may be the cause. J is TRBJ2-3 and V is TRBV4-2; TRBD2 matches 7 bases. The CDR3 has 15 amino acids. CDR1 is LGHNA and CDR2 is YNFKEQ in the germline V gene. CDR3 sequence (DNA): TGTGCCAGCAGCCCCGCGGGCGGGGGAGCAGATACGCGGTATTTT. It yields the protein CASSPAGGGADTRYF.

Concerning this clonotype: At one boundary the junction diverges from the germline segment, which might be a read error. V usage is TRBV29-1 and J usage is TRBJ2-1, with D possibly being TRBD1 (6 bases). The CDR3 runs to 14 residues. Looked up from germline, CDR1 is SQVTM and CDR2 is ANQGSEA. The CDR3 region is CSVEGARMHNEQSF. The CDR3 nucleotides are TGCAGCGTTGAGGGGGCAAGGATGCACAATGAGCAGTCCTTC.

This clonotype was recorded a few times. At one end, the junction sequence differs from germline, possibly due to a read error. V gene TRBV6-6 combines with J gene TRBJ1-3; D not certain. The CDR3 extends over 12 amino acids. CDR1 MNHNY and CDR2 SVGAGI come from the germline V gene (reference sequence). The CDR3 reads CTSRGPGDTIYF. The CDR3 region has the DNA TGTACCAGCAGAGGTCCCGGAGACACCATATATTTT.

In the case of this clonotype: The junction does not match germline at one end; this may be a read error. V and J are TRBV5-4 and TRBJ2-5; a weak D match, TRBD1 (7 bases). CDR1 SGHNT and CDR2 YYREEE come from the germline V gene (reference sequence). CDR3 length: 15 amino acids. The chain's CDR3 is CARSLRTGLQETQYF. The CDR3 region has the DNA TGTGCCAGGAGCTTGCGGACAGGACTACAAGAGACCCAGTACTTC.

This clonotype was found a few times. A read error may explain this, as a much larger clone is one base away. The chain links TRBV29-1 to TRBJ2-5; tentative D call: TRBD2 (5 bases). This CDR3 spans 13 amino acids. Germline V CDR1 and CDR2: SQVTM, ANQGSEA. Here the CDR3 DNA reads TGCAGCGTTGAAAGTACTAGAGGAGAGACCCAGAACTTC. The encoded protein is CSVESTRGETQNF.

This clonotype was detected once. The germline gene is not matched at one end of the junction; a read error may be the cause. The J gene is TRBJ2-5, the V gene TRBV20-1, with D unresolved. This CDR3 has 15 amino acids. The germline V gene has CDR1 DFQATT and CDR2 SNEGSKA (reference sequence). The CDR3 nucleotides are TGCAATGCTAGAGATGACTGGGGATTCCAAGAGGCCCAGTACTTC. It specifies CNARDDWGFQEAQYF.

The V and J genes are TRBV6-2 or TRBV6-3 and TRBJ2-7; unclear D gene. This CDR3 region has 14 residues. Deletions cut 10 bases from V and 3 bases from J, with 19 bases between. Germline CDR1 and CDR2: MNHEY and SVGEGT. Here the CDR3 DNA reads TGTGCCATCTCCAGGCAGTCCTTACTCTACGAGCAGTACTTC. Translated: CAISRQSLLYEQYF.

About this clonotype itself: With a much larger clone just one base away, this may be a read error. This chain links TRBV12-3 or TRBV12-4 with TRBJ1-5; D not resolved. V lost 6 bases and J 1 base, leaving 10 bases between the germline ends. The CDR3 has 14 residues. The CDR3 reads CASSRGLSNQPQHF. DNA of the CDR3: TGTGCCAGCAGCCGCGGCCTCAGCAATCAGCCCCAGCATTTT.

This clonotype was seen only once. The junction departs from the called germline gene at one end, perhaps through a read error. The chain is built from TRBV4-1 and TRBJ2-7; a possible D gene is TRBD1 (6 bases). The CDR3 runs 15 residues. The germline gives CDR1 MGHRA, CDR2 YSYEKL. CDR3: CVSSQALGQSYEQYF. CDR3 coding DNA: TGCGTCAGCAGCCAAGCTCTCGGACAGTCCTACGAGCAGTACTTC.

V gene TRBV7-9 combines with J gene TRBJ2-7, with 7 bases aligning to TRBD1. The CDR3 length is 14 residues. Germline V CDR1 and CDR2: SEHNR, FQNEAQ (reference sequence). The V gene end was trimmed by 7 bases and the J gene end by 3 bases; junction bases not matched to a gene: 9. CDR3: CASNHRDRNYEQYF. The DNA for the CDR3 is TGTGCCAGCAACCACCGGGACAGAAACTACGAGCAGTACTTC.

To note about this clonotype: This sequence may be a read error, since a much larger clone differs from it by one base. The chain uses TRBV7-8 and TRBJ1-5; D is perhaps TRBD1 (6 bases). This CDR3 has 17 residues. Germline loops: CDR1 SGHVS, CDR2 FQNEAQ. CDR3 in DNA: TGTACCAGCAGCTTAGGGCAGGGGATAATGGGCAATCAGCCCCAGCATTTT. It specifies CTSSLGQGIMGNQPQHF.

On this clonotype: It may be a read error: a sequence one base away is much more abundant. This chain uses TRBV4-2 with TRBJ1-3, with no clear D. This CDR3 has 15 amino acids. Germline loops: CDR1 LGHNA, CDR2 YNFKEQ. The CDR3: CTSSQDQKSGNTIYF. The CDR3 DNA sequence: TGTACCAGCAGCCAAGATCAGAAGAGTGGAAACACCATATATTTT.

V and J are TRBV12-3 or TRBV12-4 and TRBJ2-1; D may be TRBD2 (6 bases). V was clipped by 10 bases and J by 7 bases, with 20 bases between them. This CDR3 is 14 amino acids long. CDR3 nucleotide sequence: TGTGCCAACAACGGGCAGGGAGGAGAGAATGAGCAGTTCTTC. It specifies CANNGQGGENEQFF.

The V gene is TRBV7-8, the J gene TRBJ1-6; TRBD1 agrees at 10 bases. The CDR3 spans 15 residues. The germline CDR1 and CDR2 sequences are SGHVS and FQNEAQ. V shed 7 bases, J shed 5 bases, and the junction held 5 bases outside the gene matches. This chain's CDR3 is CASTRGTGDNSPLHF. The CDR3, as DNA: TGTGCCAGCACCCGGGGGACAGGGGATAATTCACCCCTCCACTTT.

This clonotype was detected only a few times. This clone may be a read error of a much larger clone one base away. CDR3 sequence (DNA): TGCAGCGTTTTGAGGGGGCAAGAGGCCCAGTACTTC. Translation: CSVLRGQEAQYF. V and J are TRBV29-1 and TRBJ2-5; 7 bases line up with TRBD1. Germline-derived CDR1 and CDR2 are SQVTM and ANQGSEA. This CDR3 is built from 12 residues. Full variable domain (rest looked up from reference TRBV29-1 and TRBJ2-5): SAVISQKPSRDICQRGTSLTIQCQVDSQVTMMFWYRQQPGQSLTLIATANQGSEATYESGFVIDKFPISRPNLTFSTLTVSNMSPEDSSIYLCSVLRGQEAQYFGPGTRLLVL.

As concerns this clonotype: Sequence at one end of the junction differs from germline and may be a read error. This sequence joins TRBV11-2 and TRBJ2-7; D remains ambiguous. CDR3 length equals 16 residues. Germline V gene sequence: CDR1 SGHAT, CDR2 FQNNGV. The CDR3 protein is CASSSDGGPSSYEQYF. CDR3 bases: TGTGCCAGCAGCTCAGATGGTGGGCCTTCCTCCTATGAGCAGTACTTC.

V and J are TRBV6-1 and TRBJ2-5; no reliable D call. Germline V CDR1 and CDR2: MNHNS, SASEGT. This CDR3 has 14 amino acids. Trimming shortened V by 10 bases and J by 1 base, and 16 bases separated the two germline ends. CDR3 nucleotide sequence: TGTGCCATCATTGTTACAGCCCTCCAAGAGACCCAGTACTTC. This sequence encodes CAIIVTALQETQYF.

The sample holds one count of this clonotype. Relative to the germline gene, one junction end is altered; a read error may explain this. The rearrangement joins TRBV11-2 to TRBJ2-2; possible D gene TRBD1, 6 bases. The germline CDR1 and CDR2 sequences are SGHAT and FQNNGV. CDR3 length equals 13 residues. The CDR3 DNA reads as TGTGCCAGCCGGCAGGGGAACACCGAGGAGCTGTTTTTT. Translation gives CASRQGNTEELFF.

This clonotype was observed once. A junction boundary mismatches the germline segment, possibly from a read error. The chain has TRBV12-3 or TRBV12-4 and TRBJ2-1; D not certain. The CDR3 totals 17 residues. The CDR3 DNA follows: TGTGCCAGCAGTTTAAAGCTAGGGCGCTTTTCCTACAATAAGCAGTTCTTC. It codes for CASSLKLGRFSYNKQFF.

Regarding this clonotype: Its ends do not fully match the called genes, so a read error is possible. CDR3 in DNA: TGCAGCGTGGAAGTGAACATTGAAGCTTTCTTT. Translation: CSVEVNIEAFF. J is TRBJ1-1 and V is TRBV29-1; D ambiguous. This CDR3 spans 11 amino acids. Germline loops: CDR1 SQVTM, CDR2 ANQGSEA. Filled out from reference TRBV29-1 and TRBJ1-1, the complete variable domain reads SAVISQKPSRDICQRGTSLTIQCQVDSQVTMMFWYRQQPGQSLTLIATANQGSEATYESGFVIDKFPISRPNLTFSTLTVSNMSPEDSSIYLCSVEVNIEAFFGQGTRLTVV.

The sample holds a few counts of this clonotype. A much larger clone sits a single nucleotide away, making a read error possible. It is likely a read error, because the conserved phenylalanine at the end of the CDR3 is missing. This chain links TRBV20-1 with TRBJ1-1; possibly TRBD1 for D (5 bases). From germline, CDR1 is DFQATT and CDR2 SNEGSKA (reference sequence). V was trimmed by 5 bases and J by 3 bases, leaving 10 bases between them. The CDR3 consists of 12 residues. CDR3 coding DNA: TGCAGTGCTTTACGGGACCACACTGAAGCTTTCCTT. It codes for CSALRDHTEAFL.

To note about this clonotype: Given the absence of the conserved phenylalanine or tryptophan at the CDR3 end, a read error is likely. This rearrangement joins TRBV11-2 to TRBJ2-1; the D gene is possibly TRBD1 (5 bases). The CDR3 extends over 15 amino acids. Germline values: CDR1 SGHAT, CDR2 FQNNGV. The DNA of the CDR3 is TGTGCCACCAGCTACAGGTGGACCGACGACAATGAGCAGTTCCTC. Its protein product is CATSYRWTDDNEQFL.

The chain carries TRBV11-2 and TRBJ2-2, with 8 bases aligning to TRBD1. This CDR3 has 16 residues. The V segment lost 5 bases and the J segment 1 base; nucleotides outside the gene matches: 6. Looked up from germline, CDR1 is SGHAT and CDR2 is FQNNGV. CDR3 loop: CASSRRQGMNTGELFF. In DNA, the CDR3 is TGTGCCAGCAGCCGCCGACAGGGGATGAACACCGGGGAGCTGTTTTTT.

For the CDR3, the DNA is TGTGCCTGCATCCTAGCCGGACTAGCGGGAGGGCCGCTGTACGAGCAGTACTTC. This encodes CACILAGLAGGPLYEQYF. The genes are TRBV11-2 and TRBJ2-7; TRBD2 agrees at 15 bases. This CDR3 spans 18 amino acids. Germline V lookup: CDR1 SGHAT, CDR2 FQNNGV. V shed 11 bases and J 4 bases; nucleotides not matched to a gene: 18.